This TCR beta chain emerged from a study of blood T cell repertoires in COVID-19. Original data processing: By means of reference gene primer amplification, nucleated cell counts were estimated. Libraries were prepared by immunoSEQ multiplex PCR; TCRdb keeps only in-frame clonotypes and omits some of them. V and J calls and clone size follow that table, whereas D and trimming were derived from the DNA. The table includes about 210,000 clones, about 89% detected once. With 8 bases clipped from V and 5 bases from J, the junction kept 15 bases outside the gene matches. The CDR3 length is 16 residues. In germline, CDR1 is LNHDA, CDR2 SQIVND (reference sequence).

This TCR came from a woman in her thirties or forties with acute or convalescent COVID-19. The V and J genes are TRBV19 and TRBJ2-5; 9 positions agree with TRBD1. Sequencing input: peripheral blood. The CDR3 nucleotides read TGTGCCAGTTCTTACCGGGGGACAGGGAATGGTGAGACCCAGTACTTC. It translates to CASSYRGTGNGETQYF.